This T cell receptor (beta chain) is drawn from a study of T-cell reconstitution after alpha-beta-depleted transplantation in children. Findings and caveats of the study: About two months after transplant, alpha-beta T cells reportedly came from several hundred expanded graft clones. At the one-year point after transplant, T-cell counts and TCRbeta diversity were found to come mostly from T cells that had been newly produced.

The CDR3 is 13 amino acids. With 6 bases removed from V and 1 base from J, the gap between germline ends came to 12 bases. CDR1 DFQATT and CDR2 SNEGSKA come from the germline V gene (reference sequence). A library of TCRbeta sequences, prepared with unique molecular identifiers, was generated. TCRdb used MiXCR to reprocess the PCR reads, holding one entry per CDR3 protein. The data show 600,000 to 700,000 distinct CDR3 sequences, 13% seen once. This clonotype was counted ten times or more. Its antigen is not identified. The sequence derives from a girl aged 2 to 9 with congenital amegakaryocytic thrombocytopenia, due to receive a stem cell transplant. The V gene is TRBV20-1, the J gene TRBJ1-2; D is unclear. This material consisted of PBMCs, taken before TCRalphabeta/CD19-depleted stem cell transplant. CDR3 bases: TGCAGTGCCAGCCCACAAGTTAACTATGGCTACACCTTC. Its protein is CSASPQVNYGYTF.